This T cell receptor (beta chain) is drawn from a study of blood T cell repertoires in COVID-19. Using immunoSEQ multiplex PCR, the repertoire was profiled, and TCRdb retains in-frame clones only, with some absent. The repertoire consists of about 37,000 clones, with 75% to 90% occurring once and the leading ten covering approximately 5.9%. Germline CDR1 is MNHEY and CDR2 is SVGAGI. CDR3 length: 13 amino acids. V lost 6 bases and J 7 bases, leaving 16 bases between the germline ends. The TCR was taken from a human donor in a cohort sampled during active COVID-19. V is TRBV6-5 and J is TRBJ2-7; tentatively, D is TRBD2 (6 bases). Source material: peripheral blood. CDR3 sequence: CASRPGLRGEQYF. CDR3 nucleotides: TGTGCCAGCAGGCCGGGACTCCGTGGAGAGCAGTACTTC.